Below, 24 T cell receptor beta chains from the same sample are listed, as sequenced in a study of human T cells and chemical hapten exposure. TCRdb processed the RACE reads anew with MiXCR; each CDR3 protein has one entry. The sample lists about 35,000 distinct CDR3 sequences; more than 6% were seen once. Time point reported: patch test 1, 2 weeks after DPC sensitization. The treatment was: therapeutic diphenylcyclopropenone sensitization with weekly scalp DPC. Total RNA came from unfractionated whole blood. Sequenced here: whole blood, sampled in connection with sensitization to the hapten diphenylcyclopropenone (DPC). The source is a woman aged 30 to 39 with alopecia areata. Some clones in this sample may be carry-over from other donors' samples.

This chain connects TRBV10-3 to TRBJ2-7; TRBD2 matches at 8 bases. Germline V gives CDR1 ENHRY, CDR2 SYGVKD. The CDR3 totals 16 residues. J gave up 2 bases and V 0 bases, and 6 bases lay outside the gene matches. CDR3 protein: CAISESTGGPPYEQYF. The CDR3 DNA reads as TGTGCCATCAGTGAGTCCACGGGGGGGCCCCCCTACGAGCAGTACTTC.

This clonotype came up many times. The CDR3 reads CASSLGVSEQYF. The CDR3 region has the DNA TGTGCCAGCAGCTTAGGGGTATCCGAGCAGTACTTC. This rearrangement joins TRBV7-8 to TRBJ2-7; D ambiguous. V was pared by 1 base and J by 6 bases, with 7 bases between. The CDR3 is 12 amino acids. Per the germline V gene, CDR1 is SGHVS and CDR2 is FQNEAQ.

This clonotype was observed a handful of times. The chain carries TRBV20-1 and TRBJ2-2; weak D call: TRBD2 (6 bases). The CDR3 covers 14 residues. Germline lookup yields CDR1 DFQATT and CDR2 SNEGSKA (reference sequence). Deletions cut 0 bases from V and 7 bases from J, with 12 bases between. This CDR3 reads CSARDRRGDGELFF. DNA for the CDR3: TGCAGTGCTAGAGACAGGCGCGGGGACGGGGAGCTGTTTTTT.

This clonotype was seen a few times. The J gene is TRBJ2-5, the V gene TRBV2; D not resolved. V was cut by 6 bases and J by 5 bases, with 13 bases left in between. The CDR3 is 13 residues long. The germline CDR1 and CDR2 sequences are SNHLY and FYNNEI. CDR3 residues: CASSDDMGETQYF. The CDR3 nucleotides are TGTGCCAGCAGCGACGACATGGGTGAGACCCAGTACTTC.

With regard to this clonotype: This may be a read error, as it is one base from a much larger clone. The chain couples TRBV7-2 to TRBJ2-3, with D tentatively TRBD2 (6 bases). The ends were cut back, 8 bases at V and 10 bases at J, with 25 bases in the middle. This CDR3 spans 15 amino acids. CDR1 and CDR2 from the germline V gene are SGHTA and FQGNSA. The CDR3 DNA sequence: TGTGCCAGCCACCCTTTGTTGGGGGGACGGGGTTCGCAGTATTTT. This gives the protein CASHPLLGGRGSQYF.

This clonotype came up a few times. This sequence joins TRBV28 and TRBJ1-6; D is undetermined. The germline CDR1 and CDR2 sequences are MDHEN and SYDVKM. Trimming stripped 8 bases from V and 7 bases from J, with 12 bases between. This CDR3 comprises 13 residues. The CDR3 sequence: CASLSRTNSPLHF. CDR3 DNA: TGTGCCAGCCTCAGCCGGACGAATTCACCCCTCCACTTT.

The sample holds a few counts of this clonotype. The chain employs TRBV20-1 and TRBJ2-7, with 7 bases fitting TRBD1. Germline V gene data show CDR1 as DFQATT and CDR2 as SNEGSKA (reference sequence). The CDR3 has 14 amino acids. The V segment lost 5 bases and the J segment 2 bases; nucleotides outside the gene matches: 9. The DNA for the CDR3 is TGCAGTGCTTTGACCGGGACAGTAACCTACGAGCAGTACTTC. It specifies CSALTGTVTYEQYF.

This clonotype was detected ten times or more. The V gene is TRBV28, the J gene TRBJ1-5; 7 nucleotides line up with TRBD1. V was pared by 2 bases and J by 5 bases, with 12 bases of the junction left unmatched. The CDR3 totals 17 residues. Germline V gene sequence: CDR1 MDHEN, CDR2 SYDVKM. CDR3 sequence: CASSLKVKRQGHQPQHF. In DNA form, the CDR3 reads TGTGCCAGCAGTTTAAAGGTCAAAAGACAGGGCCATCAGCCCCAGCATTTT.

This clonotype was counted at least ten times. CDR3 coding DNA: TGTGCCAGCAGCCCAAGGTGGAGGGGGCCCTACAATGAGCAGTTCTTC. Translation: CASSPRWRGPYNEQFF. V is TRBV5-5 and J is TRBJ2-1; maybe TRBD1 (7 bases). Germline CDR1 and CDR2: SGHKS and YYEKEE (reference sequence). The CDR3 runs to 16 residues. Trimming stripped 4 bases from V and 2 bases from J, with 16 bases between.

At least ten counts were recorded for this clonotype. The chain's CDR3 is CATSDLRDRTGQSQPQHF. The CDR3 DNA reads as TGTGCCACCAGTGATTTACGGGACCGGACAGGGCAAAGTCAGCCCCAGCATTTT. V is TRBV24-1 and J is TRBJ1-5, with 8 positions matching TRBD1. V dropped 1 base and J dropped 6; count of bases not matched to a gene: 13. The CDR3 totals 18 residues. The germline V gene encodes CDR1 KGHDR and CDR2 SFDVKD.

The V and J genes are TRBV12-3 or TRBV12-4 and TRBJ1-5; D remains unclear. The CDR3 spans 13 residues. Trimming stripped 3 bases from V and 9 bases from J, with 12 bases between. CDR3 amino acids: CASSFGDEVPQHF. The CDR3 nucleotides read TGTGCCAGCAGTTTCGGGGATGAGGTGCCCCAGCATTTT.

This clonotype was found many times. This chain joins TRBV4-3 and TRBJ2-7; D not resolved. V was shortened by 0 bases and J by 3 bases, with 12 bases between the two germline ends. The CDR3 has 15 residues. In germline, CDR1 is LGHNA, CDR2 YSLEER. For the CDR3, the DNA is TGCGCCAGCAGCCAAGAAAGTGACGCAGTCTACGAGCAGTACTTC. The encoded protein is CASSQESDAVYEQYF.

This clonotype was observed a handful of times. The J gene is TRBJ1-1, the V gene TRBV28; 7 positions match TRBD1. Germline lookup yields CDR1 MDHEN and CDR2 SYDVKM. V trimming: 6 bases; J trimming: 7 bases; junction bases outside the gene matches: 8. The CDR3 length is 13 residues. The CDR3 region is CASRRPDRDEAFF. The CDR3 nucleotides read TGTGCCAGCAGGCGCCCTGACAGGGATGAAGCTTTCTTT.

Many counts were recorded for this clonotype. The chain is built from TRBV20-1 and TRBJ2-7, with D tentatively TRBD1 (5 bases). Trimming removed 3 bases from V and 2 bases from J, with 5 bases in between. This CDR3 comprises 11 residues. Germline CDR1 is DFQATT and CDR2 is SNEGSKA (reference sequence). The DNA for the CDR3 is TGCAGTGCTAGCAGGGCCTACGAGCAGTACTTC. Translated: CSASRAYEQYF.

This clonotype occurred a few times. The chain recombines TRBV6-6 with TRBJ2-7, with TRBD1 as a possible D gene (6 bases). Germline V lookup: CDR1 MNHNY, CDR2 SVGAGI (reference sequence). V shed 5 bases and J shed 2 bases, with 10 bases lying between them. The CDR3 extends over 13 amino acids. The CDR3 DNA sequence: TGTGCCAGCAGTCCGACAGGTCCCTACGAGCAGTACTTC. Protein product: CASSPTGPYEQYF.

This clonotype has a count of ten or more. This chain uses TRBV6-2 or TRBV6-3 with TRBJ1-1, with D tentatively TRBD1 (5 bases). Trimming took off 4 bases at V and 9 bases at J, with 9 bases between the two ends. Germline CDR1 is MNHEY and CDR2 is SVGEGT. The length of the CDR3 is 11 residues. CDR3 DNA sequence: TGTGCCAGCAGTTCCGGGACTCAAGCTTTCTTT. It specifies CASSSGTQAFF.

This clonotype was counted at least ten times. The chain recombines TRBV29-1 with TRBJ1-2, with D perhaps matching TRBD1 (5 bases). The CDR3 runs to 13 residues. V was cut by 7 bases and J by 6 bases, with 18 bases left in between. Germline V CDR1 and CDR2: SQVTM, ANQGSEA. CDR3 amino acids: CSARLGTRDGYTF. In DNA form, the CDR3 reads TGCAGCGCTAGACTGGGGACTAGAGATGGCTACACCTTC.

A few counts support this clonotype. The chain combines TRBV7-3 with TRBJ2-3; the D is unclear. V gave up 0 bases and J gave up 4 bases, with 11 bases separating them. This CDR3 is 15 amino acids long. Germline CDR1 reads SGHTA; CDR2 reads FQGTGA. The CDR3: CASSLTLGTADTQYF. The DNA for the CDR3 is TGTGCCAGCAGCTTAACCCTGGGAACGGCAGATACGCAGTATTTT.

The chain couples TRBV5-1 to TRBJ2-3, with 8 bases lining up with TRBD1. Germline V gene lookup returns CDR1 SGHRS and CDR2 YFSETQ. V lost 5 bases and J lost 6; bases outside the gene matches: 5. This CDR3 is 13 amino acids long. In DNA form, the CDR3 reads TGCGCCAGCAGACAGGACAGGGTTGATACGCAGTATTTT. This translates into CASRQDRVDTQYF.

This clonotype was observed many times. V is TRBV12-3 or TRBV12-4 and J is TRBJ1-4, with TRBD1 identical over 11 bases. CDR3 length: 17 amino acids. The ends lost 5 bases at V and 5 bases at J; junction bases unmatched: 10. The CDR3 spells CASSTPGTGGRNEKLFF. For the CDR3, the DNA is TGTGCCAGCAGTACCCCGGGGACAGGGGGTAGAAATGAAAAACTGTTTTTT.

Many counts were recorded for this clonotype. The chain is built from TRBV6-5 and TRBJ1-6, with a tentative D call TRBD1 (6 bases). V lost 8 bases and J 7 bases, leaving 12 bases between the germline ends. The CDR3 consists of 13 residues. Germline V gene sequence: CDR1 MNHEY, CDR2 SVGAGI. Written as DNA, the CDR3 is TGTGCCAGCGGACAGCCGCCCAATTCACCCCTCCACTTT. It specifies CASGQPPNSPLHF.

This clonotype was picked up a small number of times. The chain combines TRBV6-1 with TRBJ1-5; D remains unclear. Germline V lookup: CDR1 MNHNS, CDR2 SASEGT. This CDR3 is built from 14 residues. Trimming stripped 7 bases from V and 2 bases from J, with 12 bases between. The CDR3 here is CASNNRVGNQPQHF. The CDR3 nucleotides read TGTGCCAGCAACAATAGGGTTGGCAATCAGCCCCAGCATTTT.

This clonotype was counted ten times or more. The V and J genes are TRBV7-2 and TRBJ2-1; 7 bases match TRBD1. Germline V gene sequence: CDR1 SGHTA, CDR2 FQGNSA. V trimming: 5 bases; J trimming: 4 bases; junction bases outside the gene matches: 8. There are 15 residues in the CDR3. The CDR3 protein is CASSPRGLLYNEQFF. CDR3 nucleotide sequence: TGTGCCAGCAGCCCAAGGGGGCTCCTATACAATGAGCAGTTCTTC.

This clonotype was seen at least ten times. The chain employs TRBV5-1 and TRBJ2-7; perhaps TRBD1 as D (6 bases). Germline V CDR1 and CDR2: SGHRS, YFSETQ. The CDR3 is 14 amino acids. V lost 8 bases, J lost 0 bases, and 15 bases lay in between. DNA for the CDR3: TGCGCCAGACGCCAGGGGTCACGCTCCTACGAGCAGTACTTC. It yields the protein CARRQGSRSYEQYF.